This T cell receptor beta chain is drawn from a study of kidney transplant recipient with SARS-CoV-2 infection. This CDR3 comprises 15 residues. Trimming shortened V by 3 bases and J by 4 bases, and 16 bases separated the two germline ends. Germline V gene lookup returns CDR1 ENHRY and CDR2 SYGVKD. This clonotype was seen at least ten times. TCRdb ran MiXCR on the reads and lists one entry per CDR3 protein. The table has approximately 250,000 distinct CDR3 sequences, less than 35% seen once. The sample in question was a blood sample, obtained at baseline and around day 120 from a kidney transplant recipient. This sequence was found in a male patient aged 30 to 40 who had COVID-19 and was a kidney transplant recipient. Some T cells may possibly be graft donor cells. The chain carries TRBV10-3 and TRBJ2-7; possible D gene TRBD2, 6 bases. As DNA, the CDR3 is TGTGCCATCAGTGACGGGCGGGACCTGTCTTACGAGCAGTACTTC. This gives the protein CAISDGRDLSYEQYF.